This TCR beta chain was found in a study of T cell changes during pregnancy in multiple sclerosis. Repertoires were generated with immunoSEQ multiplex PCR, while TCRdb's copy carries only in-frame clones and drops some. The table records 70,000 to 95,000 clones, approximately 92% of them present only once. V lost 8 bases and J lost 5; bases outside the gene matches: 7. Per the germline V gene, CDR1 is GTSNPN and CDR2 is SVGIG (reference sequence). The CDR3 is 12 amino acids. The TCR was taken from a female donor with multiple sclerosis, enrolled in a pregnancy study. The chain employs TRBV30 and TRBJ2-3, with TRBD2 matching over 7 bases. The sample consisted of peripheral blood, taken in the first trimester of pregnancy. Here the CDR3 DNA reads TGTGCCAGAGGACTAGTCGGAGATACGCAGTATTTT. It codes for CARGLVGDTQYF.